The clone carrying this T cell receptor (beta chain) was counted at least ten times. Its antigen is not identified. One end of the junction is discordant with germline, which a read error may explain. MiXCR, run by TCRdb on the 5' RACE reads, gives a single entry per CDR3 protein. The sample carries about 240,000 distinct CDR3 sequences, approximately 9% recorded once. The sample originates from a study of T-cell memory formation after mild COVID-19. The study, taken as a whole, reports: CD4/CD8 balance held among clones contracting day 15 to 85, and later expanders leaned CD4+.

Germline CDR1 is SGHRS and CDR2 is YFSETQ. This CDR3 contains 15 residues. What was sequenced was PBMCs or a T cell subset sorted from them (not recorded which). The receptor was isolated from a man aged 18 to 29 who had mild COVID-19 (a few samples of this study predate the infection). Cell type and time point are not known. The V call is TRBV5-1, the J call TRBJ2-1; weak D call: TRBD2 (6 bases). CDR3 DNA: TGCGCCAGCAGCTTGGGCGCGGGAAAATCCCCAGCCCTAAGCTTC. Translated: CASSLGAGKSPALSF.